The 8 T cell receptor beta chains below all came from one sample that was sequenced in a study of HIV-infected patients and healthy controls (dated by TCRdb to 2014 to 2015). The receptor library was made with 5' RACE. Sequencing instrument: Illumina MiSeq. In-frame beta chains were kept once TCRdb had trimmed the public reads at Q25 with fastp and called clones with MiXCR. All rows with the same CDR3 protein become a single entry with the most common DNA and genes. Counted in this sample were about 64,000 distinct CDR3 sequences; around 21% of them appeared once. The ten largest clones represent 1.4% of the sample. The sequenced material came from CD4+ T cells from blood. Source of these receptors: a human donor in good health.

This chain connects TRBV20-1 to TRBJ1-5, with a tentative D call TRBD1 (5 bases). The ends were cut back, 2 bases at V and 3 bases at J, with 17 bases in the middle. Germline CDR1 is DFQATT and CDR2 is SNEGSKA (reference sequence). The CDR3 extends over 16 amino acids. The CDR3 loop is CSARFPGKGDNQPQHF. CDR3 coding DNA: TGCAGTGCTAGATTTCCAGGGAAAGGAGACAATCAGCCCCAGCATTTT.

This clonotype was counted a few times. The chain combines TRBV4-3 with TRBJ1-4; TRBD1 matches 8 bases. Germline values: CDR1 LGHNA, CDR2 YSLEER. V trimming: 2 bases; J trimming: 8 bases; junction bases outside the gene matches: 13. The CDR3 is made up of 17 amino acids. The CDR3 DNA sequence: TGCGCCAGCAGCCAAAGTCCTCGCGCAGGGGGCGGCGAAAAACTGTTTTTT. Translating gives CASSQSPRAGGGEKLFF.

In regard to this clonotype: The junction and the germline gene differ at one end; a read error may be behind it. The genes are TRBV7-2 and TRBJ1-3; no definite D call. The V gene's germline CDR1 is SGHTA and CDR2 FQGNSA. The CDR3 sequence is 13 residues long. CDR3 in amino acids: CVSSKGGGNTIYF. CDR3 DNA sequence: TGTGTCAGCAGTAAAGGAGGAGGAAACACCATATATTTT.

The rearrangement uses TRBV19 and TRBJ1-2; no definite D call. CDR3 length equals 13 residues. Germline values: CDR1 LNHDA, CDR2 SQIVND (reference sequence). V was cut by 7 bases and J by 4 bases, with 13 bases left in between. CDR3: CASTAAETYGYTF. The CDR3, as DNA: TGTGCCAGTACCGCCGCGGAAACCTATGGCTACACCTTC.

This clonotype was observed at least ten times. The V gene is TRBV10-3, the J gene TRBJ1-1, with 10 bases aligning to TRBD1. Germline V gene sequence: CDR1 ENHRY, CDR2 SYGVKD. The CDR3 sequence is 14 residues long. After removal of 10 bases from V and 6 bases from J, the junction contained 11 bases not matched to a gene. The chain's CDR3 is CATLRTGGIAEAFF. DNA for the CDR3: TGTGCCACCCTACGGACAGGGGGGATAGCTGAAGCTTTCTTT.

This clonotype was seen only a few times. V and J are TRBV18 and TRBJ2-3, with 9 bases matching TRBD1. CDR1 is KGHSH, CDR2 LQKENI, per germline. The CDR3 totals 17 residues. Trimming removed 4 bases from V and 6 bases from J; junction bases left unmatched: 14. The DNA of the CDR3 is TGTGCCAGCTCACTCGGACAGGGGATGTATTTTGTGGATACGCAGTATTTT. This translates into CASSLGQGMYFVDTQYF.

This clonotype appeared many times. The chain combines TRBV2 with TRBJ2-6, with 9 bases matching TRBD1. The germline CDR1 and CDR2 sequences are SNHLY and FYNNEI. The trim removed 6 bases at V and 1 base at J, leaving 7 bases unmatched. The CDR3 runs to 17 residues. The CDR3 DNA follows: TGTGCCAGCAGCCGGGACAGGGCTTCTTCTGGGGCCAACGTCCTGACTTTC. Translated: CASSRDRASSGANVLTF.

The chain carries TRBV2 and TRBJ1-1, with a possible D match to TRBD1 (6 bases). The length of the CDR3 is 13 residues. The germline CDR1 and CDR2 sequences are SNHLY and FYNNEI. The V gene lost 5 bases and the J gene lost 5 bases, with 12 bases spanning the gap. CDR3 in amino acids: CASSRTAGTEAFF. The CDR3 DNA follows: TGTGCCAGCAGTAGGACAGCCGGGACTGAAGCTTTCTTT.